This T cell receptor (beta chain) was sequenced during a study of STAT5B mutations in CD4+ large granular lymphocyte leukemia (dated by TCRdb to between 2021 and 2023). General notes on the study: When cryopreserved patient cells were available, CD8+ cells were depleted as a first step, and selection with anti-CD4 microbeads followed. TCRbeta repertoires of CD4+ T-cell large granular lymphocyte leukemia patients were compared with those of healthy blood donors. Flow cytometry on FACSCanto II or FACSVerse confirmed that purified fractions exceeded 95% purity among lymphocytes. The study at large found these results: The data were not HLA-matched, and the relatively small sample size could explain the higher clonality seen in CD4+ compared with CD8+ T-LGLL. Each patient's main leukemic clonotypes were private, but roughly 25% of these clonotypes showed up at low frequency in the non-leukemic repertoires of other patients. The sources of patient cells varied, and only 6 or 7 CD4-sorted patient samples were included in the clonality comparison with healthy controls. CD4-sorted patient repertoires appeared more clonal than healthy CD4+ repertoires, and this difference persisted after removing the putative leukemic clones.

On this clone itself: It lacks a known antigen. No base quality information exists; no much larger clone differs at one position.

Patients with CD4+ T-LGLL were recruited at hematology units in Padova (Italy), Helsinki (Finland) and Shinshu (Japan). Depending on what sample material was available, patient samples were either unselected PBMC or bead-purified CD4+, CD4+CD8+, CD57+ or CD56+ fractions. Deep amplicon sequencing of the same DNA produced somatic STAT5B mutation profiles, and these profiles were combined with the patient TCRbeta data. All TCR-sequenced material derived from peripheral blood: patient blood samples and healthy donor buffy coats. Peripheral blood mononuclear cells were isolated by Ficoll-Hypaque gradient centrifugation. Genomic DNA was extracted using the Gentra Puregene Cell and Tissue kit, and a Qubit 2.0 fluorometer was used to quantify it. The immunoSEQ assay at survey resolution was used to sequence TCRbeta rearrangements from genomic DNA. Under the source paper's analysis protocol: Clonotypes making up more than 5% of the repertoire were considered putative leukemic clones, giving about 60 such clones in 25 to 35 patients. In the TCR sequencing data, the smallest productive clonotype frequency that could be detected was 2.59 x 10-5. Only productive TCRbeta rearrangements, defined as complete and in-frame sequences, were included in the analyses. Clonality for each sample was calculated as Simpson clonality in the immunoSEQ Analyzer version 3.0. Based on frequency, clones were grouped as very rare, small, medium, large (1-20%) or hyperexpanded (>20%). Generation probabilities were estimated with OLGA 1.2.3, V-gene circos plots were made with VDJtools, specificities were looked up in VDJdb, and CDR3 motifs were identified with GLIPH. The table comes from immuneACCESS by way of TCRdb, which keeps in-frame sequences with V and J called. Part of the clones is missing from these tables; in studies checked, under half for an unresolved V gene and the rest for unknown reasons. The V and J calls and clone size were taken over from that table, and D and trimming were inferred from the DNA. This sample comprises 5,800 or so clones, approximately 74% of them detected only once. Clones ranked in the top ten supply about 2.1% of the sample.

Specimen: PBMCs. The clonotype comes from a woman aged 70-85 years with CD4+ T-cell large granular lymphocyte leukemia.

The nucleotide sequence reads TGTGCCAGCAGTTCCCAGGGAGGAAACACCATATATTTT. The translation is CASSSQGGNTIYF. The chain employs TRBV27 and TRBJ1-3; TRBD1 is a weak D gene call, 5 bases matching. From the cysteine up to the phenylalanine, the CDR3 has a length of 13 residues. Of the read, only the CDR3 DNA is kept; its 39 bases are in frame from base 1. V is shortened by 4 bases, J by 4 bases, and the region joining them spans 8 bases. CDR1 is given as MNHEY and CDR2 as SMNVEV, both from the germline V gene (reference sequence).